Below, 29 T cell receptor beta chains from the same sample are listed, as sequenced in a study of cytomegalovirus exposure and HLA in healthy donors (dated by TCRdb to between 2016 and 2019). Library method: the immunoSEQ multiplex PCR assay. The multiplex PCR relied on a mix of 60 forward primers for TCR Vbeta segments and 13 reverse primers for TCR Jbeta segments. Here the immuneACCESS table is served through TCRdb, limited to in-frame sequences with V and J called. Missing clones are a known gap in these copies; in checked studies unresolved V genes cover under half, and the rest lacks a known reason. In this sample the table shows about 97,000 clones, around 85% of which occur a single time. The ten most abundant clones make up 5.2% of the sample. Sequences were obtained from PBMCs. These receptors were taken from a man in his forties or fifties in good health and CMV-seropositive.

V and J are TRBV28 and TRBJ1-6, with a weak D call TRBD1 (6 bases). V was shortened by 4 bases and J by 10 bases, with 14 bases between the two germline ends. CDR3 size: 14 residues. The V gene's germline CDR1 is MDHEN and CDR2 SYDVKM. As DNA, the CDR3 is TGTGCCAGCAGTTCCTCTCACAGGGTATCACCCCTCCACTTT. This translates into CASSSSHRVSPLHF.

This clone was observed a few times. The rearrangement links TRBV18 to TRBJ2-5; weak D call: TRBD2 (6 bases). CDR1 is KGHSH, CDR2 LQKENI, per germline. V lost 3 bases and J lost 1, with 6 bases in between. This CDR3 contains 13 residues. CDR3 sequence: CASSPGLQETQYF. CDR3 nucleotide sequence: TGTGCCAGCTCACCGGGACTCCAAGAGACCCAGTACTTC.

In its sample, this clone was seen once. The V call is TRBV5-1, the J call TRBJ2-5; no definite D call. V lost 1 base to trimming and J lost 2 bases, with 6 bases between them. CDR3 length equals 13 residues. Looked up from germline, CDR1 is SGHRS and CDR2 is YFSETQ. The CDR3 sequence: CASSLTPQETQYF. In DNA form, the CDR3 reads TGCGCCAGCAGCTTGACTCCTCAAGAGACCCAGTACTTC.

V gene TRBV6-4 combines with J gene TRBJ1-1, with no clear D. The CDR3 covers 13 residues. V was clipped by 5 bases and J by 0 bases, with 7 bases between them. The germline gives CDR1 MRHNA, CDR2 SNTAGT. In nucleotides, the CDR3 is TGTGCCAGCAGTAACCAGATGAACACTGAAGCTTTCTTT. Translated, it gives CASSNQMNTEAFF.

This chain joins TRBV9 and TRBJ1-2, with 10 bases that match TRBD1. The CDR3 loop spans 14 amino acids. Per the germline V gene, CDR1 is SGDLS and CDR2 is YYNGEE. V dropped 2 bases and J dropped 6; count of bases not matched to a gene: 4. The CDR3 is CASSVRQGAHGYTF. In DNA, the CDR3 is TGTGCCAGCAGCGTTAGACAGGGGGCCCATGGCTACACCTTC.

V gene TRBV27 combines with J gene TRBJ1-2; perhaps TRBD1 as D (6 bases). CDR1 is MNHEY and CDR2 is SMNVEV in the germline V gene (reference sequence). V lost 2 bases and J 4 bases, leaving 8 bases between the germline ends. The CDR3 has 13 residues. The CDR3 DNA reads as TGTGCCAGCAGTTTAACAGGGCGCTATGGCTACACCTTC. Residues: CASSLTGRYGYTF.

The chain has TRBV28 and TRBJ1-5; a weak D match, TRBD1 (5 bases). Germline V lookup: CDR1 MDHEN, CDR2 SYDVKM. Trimming shortened V by 4 bases and J by 7 bases, and 23 bases separated the two germline ends. The CDR3 is made up of 17 amino acids. CDR3: CASSSGTSSPWIQPQHF. The CDR3 bases are TGTGCCAGCAGTTCTGGGACTTCCTCACCTTGGATCCAGCCCCAGCATTTT.

This rearrangement joins TRBV7-9 to TRBJ1-2; possibly TRBD1 for D (6 bases). The CDR3 sequence is 14 residues long. The V gene lost 5 bases and the J gene lost 4 bases, with 14 bases spanning the gap. Germline V gene lookup returns CDR1 SEHNR and CDR2 FQNEAQ (reference sequence). This CDR3 is CASSRGGGAYGYTF. CDR3 coding DNA: TGTGCCAGCAGCCGAGGGGGGGGAGCCTATGGCTACACCTTC.

This clone was seen more than once but under ten times. CDR3 amino acids: CASSTEGLTEAFF. The CDR3 DNA follows: TGTGCCAGCTCCACTGAGGGTCTCACTGAAGCTTTCTTT. The J gene is TRBJ1-1, the V gene TRBV2, with D hard to call. V was clipped by 8 bases and J by 4 bases, with 14 bases between them. CDR3 size: 13 residues. The germline V gene encodes CDR1 SNHLY and CDR2 FYNNEI. Based on the CDR3 plus reference TRBV2 and TRBJ1-1, the full variable domain is EPEVTQTPSHQVTQMGQEVILRCVPISNHLYFYWYRQILGQKVEFLVSFYNNEISEKSEIFDDQFSVERPDGSNFTLKIRSTKLEDSAMYFCASSTEGLTEAFFGQGTRLTVV.

The chain is built from TRBV28 and TRBJ1-2; D gene ambiguous. The V and J ends lost 2 bases and 4 bases respectively, with 14 bases between them. Germline V CDR1 and CDR2: MDHEN, SYDVKM. The CDR3 loop spans 15 amino acids. CDR3 protein: CASSLGSAATYGYTF. CDR3 coding DNA: TGTGCCAGCAGTTTAGGCTCCGCGGCCACCTATGGCTACACCTTC.

This chain links TRBV11-2 with TRBJ2-1; 13 bases map to TRBD2. This CDR3 region has 17 residues. Germline V gene sequence: CDR1 SGHAT, CDR2 FQNNGV. After removal of 3 bases from V and 4 bases from J, the junction contained 6 bases not matched to a gene. Here the CDR3 reads CASSLTLLAGGYNEQFF. Written as DNA, the CDR3 is TGTGCCAGCAGCTTGACCCTACTAGCGGGAGGGTACAATGAGCAGTTCTTC.

The chain carries TRBV10-3 and TRBJ1-1; 12 bases are a match to TRBD1. The CDR3 covers 15 residues. V shed 10 bases and J 0 bases; nucleotides not matched to a gene: 6. The germline V gene encodes CDR1 ENHRY and CDR2 SYGVKD. The CDR3 coding sequence is TGTGCCACTGGGACAGGGGGCATCATGAACACTGAAGCTTTCTTT. It codes for CATGTGGIMNTEAFF.

The chain links TRBV10-2 to TRBJ1-1; TRBD1 matches at 8 bases. The J segment lost 7 bases and the V segment lost 0 bases, leaving 10 bases of the junction unmatched. Germline V CDR1 and CDR2: WSHSY, SAAADI. The CDR3 consists of 16 residues. The CDR3 coding sequence is TGCGCCAGCAGTGAGTCGACAGGGGATCTTGGCGGTGAAGCTTTCTTT. Translation: CASSESTGDLGGEAFF.

This chain links TRBV18 with TRBJ2-5, with a tentative D call TRBD1 (5 bases). The CDR3 contains 15 residues. V was shortened by 5 bases and J by 4 bases, with 17 bases between the two germline ends. Germline V gene lookup returns CDR1 KGHSH and CDR2 LQKENI. Here the CDR3 reads CASSINQGSGETQYF. The CDR3 nucleotides read TGTGCCAGCTCAATAAACCAGGGTTCGGGAGAGACCCAGTACTTC.

The V gene is TRBV19, the J gene TRBJ2-2; 7 nucleotides match TRBD1. The CDR3 consists of 15 residues. V shed 6 bases, J shed 5 bases, and the junction held 9 bases outside the gene matches. Germline V gene lookup returns CDR1 LNHDA and CDR2 SQIVND (reference sequence). The CDR3 DNA reads TGTGCCAGTAGCCCGATTAGGGGGCTGACCGGGGAGCTGTTTTTT. Protein product: CASSPIRGLTGELFF.

The rearrangement links TRBV11-3 to TRBJ2-3; 7 bases match TRBD1. This CDR3 is built from 16 residues. Per the germline V gene, CDR1 is SGHNT and CDR2 is YENEEA. Losses at the gene ends were 5 bases for V and 4 bases for J; bases not matched to a gene: 12. The DNA for the CDR3 is TGTGCCAGCAGCGAACACAGGGGTTCCCTCGCAGATACGCAGTATTTT. Amino acids: CASSEHRGSLADTQYF.

This clone has more than one count but fewer than ten. This chain joins TRBV9 and TRBJ2-2, with 12 positions matching TRBD2. Germline values: CDR1 SGDLS, CDR2 YYNGEE. J was trimmed by 2 bases and V by 0 bases; bases with no gene match: 5. The CDR3 is 18 residues long. CDR3 amino acids: CASSVAELAGGNTGELFF. As DNA, the CDR3 is TGTGCCAGCAGCGTAGCCGAACTAGCGGGAGGTAACACCGGGGAGCTGTTTTTT.

The rearrangement joins TRBV9 to TRBJ2-2; 13 bases line up with TRBD2. The CDR3 contains 18 residues. Germline V gives CDR1 SGDLS, CDR2 YYNGEE. Trimming removed 0 bases from V and 1 base from J; junction bases left unmatched: 3. CDR3 bases: TGTGCCAGCAGCGTAGCTCGACTAGCGGGAGGGAACACCGGGGAGCTGTTTTTT. Protein product: CASSVARLAGGNTGELFF.

This clone has only a few counts. V gene TRBV29-1 combines with J gene TRBJ1-1, with unresolved D. V shed 1 base and J shed 6 bases, with 9 bases lying between them. CDR1 and CDR2 (germline): SQVTM, ANQGSEA. The CDR3 contains 12 residues. The CDR3 is CSVEGSVPEAFF. CDR3 DNA sequence: TGCAGCGTTGAAGGGTCGGTACCTGAAGCTTTCTTT.

This clone was counted a single time. This chain joins TRBV9 and TRBJ2-3; D call uncertain. CDR1 and CDR2 (germline): SGDLS, YYNGEE. V dropped 2 bases and J dropped 3 bases, with 7 bases sitting between them. The CDR3 extends over 13 amino acids. CDR3 sequence: CASSVVFTDTQYF. Written as DNA, the CDR3 is TGTGCCAGCAGCGTTGTCTTTACAGATACGCAGTATTTT.

This sequence joins TRBV5-1 and TRBJ2-1; 7 nucleotides line up with TRBD2. This CDR3 contains 14 residues. Trimming at V came to 2 bases and at J to 3 bases, leaving 2 bases not matched to a gene. CDR1 and CDR2 from the germline V gene are SGHRS and YFSETQ. The chain's CDR3 is CASSFRGVYNEQFF. The CDR3 DNA is TGCGCCAGCAGCTTCCGGGGGGTCTACAATGAGCAGTTCTTC. Using reference TRBV5-1 and TRBJ2-1 for the parts outside the CDR3, the full variable domain is KAGVTQTPRYLIKTRGQQVTLSCSPISGHRSVSWYQQTPGQGLQFLFEYFSETQRNKGNFPGRFSGRQFSNSRSEMNVSTLELGDSALYLCASSFRGVYNEQFFGPGTRLTVL.

V and J are TRBV27 and TRBJ2-1; 7 nucleotides line up with TRBD1. CDR1 MNHEY and CDR2 SMNVEV come from the germline V gene (reference sequence). The CDR3 contains 14 residues. Trimming removed 6 bases from V and 2 bases from J; junction bases left unmatched: 4. CDR3 nucleotides: TGTGCCAGCAGCCGGACAGGAGCCTACAATGAGCAGTTCTTC. It translates to CASSRTGAYNEQFF.

This sequence joins TRBV6-1 and TRBJ2-7; D is perhaps TRBD1 (6 bases). The CDR3 runs 15 residues. Germline assignment: CDR1 MNHNS and CDR2 SASEGT. Trimming took off 6 bases at V and 0 bases at J, with 15 bases between the two ends. In DNA, the CDR3 is TGTGCCAGCAGACTCTTCACAGGGACCTCCTACGAGCAGTACTTC. Translating gives CASRLFTGTSYEQYF.

The chain links TRBV7-2 to TRBJ1-4; possibly TRBD1 for D (6 bases). This CDR3 comprises 15 residues. V lost 5 bases, J lost 8 bases, and 18 bases lay in between. CDR1 is SGHTA and CDR2 is FQGNSA in the germline V gene. The CDR3 loop is CASSPDTGSGEKLFF. The CDR3 bases are TGTGCCAGCAGCCCGGATACAGGGTCTGGGGAAAAACTGTTTTTT.

The genes are TRBV2 and TRBJ1-1; 7 positions agree with TRBD1. CDR1 SNHLY and CDR2 FYNNEI come from the germline V gene. V was clipped by 5 bases and J by 7 bases; unmatched bases: 4. This CDR3 has 12 residues. Here the CDR3 reads CASSLTGFEAFF. The CDR3 coding sequence is TGTGCCAGCAGTCTGACAGGGTTTGAAGCTTTCTTT.

The J gene is TRBJ2-3, the V gene TRBV4-2, with TRBD2 as a possible D gene (6 bases). Germline V lookup: CDR1 LGHNA, CDR2 YNFKEQ. V lost 1 base and J 4 bases, leaving 15 bases between the germline ends. This CDR3 contains 16 residues. The CDR3 nucleotides read TGTGCCAGCAGCCAAGCCCAGACTAGTGCTTCAGATACGCAGTATTTT. Amino acids: CASSQAQTSASDTQYF.

The rearrangement joins TRBV7-9 to TRBJ2-4, with TRBD2 matching over 8 bases. This CDR3 region has 16 residues. Trimming cost V 5 bases and J 2 bases; bases outside gene matches: 8. Germline-derived CDR1 and CDR2 are SEHNR and FQNEAQ (reference sequence). In DNA, the CDR3 is TGTGCCAGCAGCCCTGCGGGGGGCGGGTCCAAAAACATTCAGTACTTC. Translating it yields CASSPAGGGSKNIQYF.

The DNA for the CDR3 is TGCAGCCTTGGGGAGGGCACAGATACGCAGTATTTT. It is translated as CSLGEGTDTQYF. The rearrangement links TRBV29-1 to TRBJ2-3; tentative D call: TRBD2 (6 bases). Deletions cut 8 bases from V and 1 base from J, with 10 bases between. Germline V lookup: CDR1 SQVTM, CDR2 ANQGSEA. This CDR3 has 12 residues.

V and J are TRBV4-2 and TRBJ2-4; no definite D call. This CDR3 comprises 15 residues. The V end lost 0 bases, the J end lost 0 bases, and 6 bases lay between the germline ends. Germline V CDR1 and CDR2: LGHNA, YNFKEQ. Here the CDR3 reads CASSQDPLAKNIQYF. In DNA form, the CDR3 reads TGTGCCAGCAGCCAAGACCCCTTAGCCAAAAACATTCAGTACTTC.